This T cell receptor beta chain stems from a study of T-cell memory formation after mild COVID-19. This clonotype was found a few times. What it binds is not known. The germline V and J ends were trimmed by 6 bases and 8 bases, with 11 bases remaining between them. The CDR3 runs 12 residues. Overall study findings and caveats: Confirmation of SARS-CoV-2 specificity was lacking for second-wave clones peaking day 37. Mostly located in CM and EM were contracting CD4+ clones, with contracting CD8+ clones located in EMRA. There was a balanced CD4/CD8 profile in clones contracting day 15 to 85, and later expanders leaned CD4+.

One entry per CDR3 protein results from TCRdb running MiXCR on the 5' RACE reads. The data show hundreds of thousands of distinct CDR3 sequences, about 22% seen once. V gene TRBV12-3 or TRBV12-4 combines with J gene TRBJ1-5, with D possibly TRBD1 on 5 matching bases. Material: PBMCs or a T cell subset sorted from them (not recorded which). The clonotype was recovered from an adult woman who had mild COVID-19 (a few samples of this study predate the infection). Cell type and time point are not known. In DNA, the CDR3 is TGTGCCAGCAGGGGGCGGAGTGAGCCCCAGCATTTT. Protein sequence: CASRGRSEPQHF.